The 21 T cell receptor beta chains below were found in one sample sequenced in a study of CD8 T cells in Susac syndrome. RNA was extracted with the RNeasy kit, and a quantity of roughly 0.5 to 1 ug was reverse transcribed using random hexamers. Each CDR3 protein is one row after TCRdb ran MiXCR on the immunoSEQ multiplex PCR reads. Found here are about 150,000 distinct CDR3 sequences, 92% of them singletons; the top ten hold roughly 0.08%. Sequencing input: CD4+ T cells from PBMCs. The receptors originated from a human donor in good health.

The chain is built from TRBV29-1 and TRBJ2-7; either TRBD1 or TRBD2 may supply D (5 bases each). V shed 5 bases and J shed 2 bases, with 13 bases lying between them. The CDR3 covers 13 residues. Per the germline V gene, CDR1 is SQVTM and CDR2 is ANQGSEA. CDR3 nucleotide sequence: TGCAGCGTTACCGTGGGGGTAGCCTACGAGCAGTACTTC. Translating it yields CSVTVGVAYEQYF.

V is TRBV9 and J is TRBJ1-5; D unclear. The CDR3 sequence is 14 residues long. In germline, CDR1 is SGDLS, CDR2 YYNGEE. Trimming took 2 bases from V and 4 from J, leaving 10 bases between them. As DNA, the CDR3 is TGTGCCAGCAGCGTTTTAGACGGTAATCAGCCCCAGCATTTT. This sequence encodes CASSVLDGNQPQHF.

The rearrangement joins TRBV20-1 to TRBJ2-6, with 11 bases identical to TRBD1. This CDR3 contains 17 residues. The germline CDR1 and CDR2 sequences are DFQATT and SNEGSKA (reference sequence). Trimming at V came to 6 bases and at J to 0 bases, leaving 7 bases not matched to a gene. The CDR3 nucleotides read TGCAGTGCCATAGGACAGGGGGCCAGCTCTGGGGCCAACGTCCTGACTTTC. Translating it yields CSAIGQGASSGANVLTF.

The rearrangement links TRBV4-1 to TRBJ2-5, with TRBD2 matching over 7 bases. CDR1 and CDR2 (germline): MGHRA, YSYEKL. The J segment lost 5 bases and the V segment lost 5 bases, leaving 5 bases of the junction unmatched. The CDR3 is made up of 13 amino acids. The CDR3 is CASSYTGGETQYF. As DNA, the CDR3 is TGCGCCAGCAGCTACACCGGGGGGGAGACCCAGTACTTC.

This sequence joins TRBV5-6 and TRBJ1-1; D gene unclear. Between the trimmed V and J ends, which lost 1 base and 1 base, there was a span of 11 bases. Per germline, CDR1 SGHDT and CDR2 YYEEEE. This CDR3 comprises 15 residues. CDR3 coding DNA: TGTGCCAGCAGCTTGTACCTGAGTAGGAACACTGAAGCTTTCTTT. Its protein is CASSLYLSRNTEAFF.

CDR3 sequence (DNA): TGTGCCAGCAGTTCCTCGGACGGCTATAGCAATCAGCCCCAGCATTTT. Translation: CASSSSDGYSNQPQHF. The chain combines TRBV27 with TRBJ1-5; no firm D call. The CDR3 is 16 residues long. The V gene lost 4 bases and the J gene lost 0 bases, with 13 bases spanning the gap. Germline values: CDR1 MNHEY, CDR2 SMNVEV (reference sequence).

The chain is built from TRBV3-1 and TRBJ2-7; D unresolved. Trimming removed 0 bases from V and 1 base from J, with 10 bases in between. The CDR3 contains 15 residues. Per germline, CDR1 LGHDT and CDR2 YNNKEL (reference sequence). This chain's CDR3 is CASSQEVAGSYEQYF. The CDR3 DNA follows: TGTGCCAGCAGCCAAGAAGTGGCTGGATCCTACGAGCAGTACTTC.

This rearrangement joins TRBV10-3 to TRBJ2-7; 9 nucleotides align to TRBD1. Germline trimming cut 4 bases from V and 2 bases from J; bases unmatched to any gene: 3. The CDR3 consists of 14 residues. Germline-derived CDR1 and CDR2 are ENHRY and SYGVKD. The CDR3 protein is CAISAGQGTYEQYF. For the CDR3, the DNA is TGTGCCATCAGTGCGGGACAGGGAACCTACGAGCAGTACTTC.

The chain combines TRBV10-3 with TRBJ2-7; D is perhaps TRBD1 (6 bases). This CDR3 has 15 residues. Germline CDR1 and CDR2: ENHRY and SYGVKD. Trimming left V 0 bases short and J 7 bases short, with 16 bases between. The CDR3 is CAISESRDTGREQYF. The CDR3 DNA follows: TGTGCCATCAGTGAGTCCCGGGACACCGGTCGGGAGCAGTACTTC.

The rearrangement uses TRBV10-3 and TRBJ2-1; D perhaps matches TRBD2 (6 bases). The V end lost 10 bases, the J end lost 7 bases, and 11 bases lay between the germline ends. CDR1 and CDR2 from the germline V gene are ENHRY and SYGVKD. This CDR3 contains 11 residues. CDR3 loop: CASGIGNEQFF. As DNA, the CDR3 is TGTGCCAGCGGGATAGGGAATGAGCAGTTCTTC.

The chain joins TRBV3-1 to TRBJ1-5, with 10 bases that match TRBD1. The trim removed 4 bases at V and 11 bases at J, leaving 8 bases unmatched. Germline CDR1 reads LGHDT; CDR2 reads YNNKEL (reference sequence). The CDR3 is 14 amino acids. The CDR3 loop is CASSRTGGALAQHF. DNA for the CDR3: TGTGCCAGCAGCCGGACAGGGGGGGCATTGGCCCAGCATTTT.

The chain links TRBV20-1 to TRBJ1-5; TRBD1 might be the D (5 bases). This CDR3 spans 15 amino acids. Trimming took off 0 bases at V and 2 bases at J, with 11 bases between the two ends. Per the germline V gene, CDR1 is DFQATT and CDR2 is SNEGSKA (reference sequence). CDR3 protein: CSARDRVNGNQPQHF. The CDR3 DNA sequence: TGCAGTGCTAGAGACAGGGTGAATGGCAATCAGCCCCAGCATTTT.

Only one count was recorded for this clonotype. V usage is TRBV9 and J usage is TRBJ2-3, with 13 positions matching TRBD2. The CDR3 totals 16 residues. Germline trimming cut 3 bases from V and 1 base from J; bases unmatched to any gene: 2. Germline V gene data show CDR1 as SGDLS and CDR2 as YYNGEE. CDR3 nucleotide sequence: TGTGCCAGCAGCGGCGGGACTAGCGGGGGCACAGATACGCAGTATTTT. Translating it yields CASSGGTSGGTDTQYF.

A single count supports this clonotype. CDR3 coding DNA: TGTGCCAGCAATACAGTGAACACTGAAGCTTTCTTT. Residues: CASNTVNTEAFF. The chain joins TRBV6-2 or TRBV6-3 to TRBJ1-1; D is ambiguous. Trimming removed 7 bases from V and 0 bases from J, with 6 bases in between. The germline V gene has CDR1 MNHEY and CDR2 SVGEGT. This CDR3 comprises 12 residues.

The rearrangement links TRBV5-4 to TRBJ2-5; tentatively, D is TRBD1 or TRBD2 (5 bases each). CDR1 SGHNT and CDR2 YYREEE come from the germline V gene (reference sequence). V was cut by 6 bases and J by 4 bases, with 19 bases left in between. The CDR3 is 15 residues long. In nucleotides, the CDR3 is TGTGCCAGCATGCCGGGACCGCTCCCCCGAGAGACCCAGTACTTC. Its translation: CASMPGPLPRETQYF.

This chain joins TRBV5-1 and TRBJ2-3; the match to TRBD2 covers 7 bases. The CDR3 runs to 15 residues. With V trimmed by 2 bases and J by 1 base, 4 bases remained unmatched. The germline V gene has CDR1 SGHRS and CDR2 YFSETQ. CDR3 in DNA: TGCGCCAGCAGCTTCAGGGACTATGGCACAGATACGCAGTATTTT. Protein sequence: CASSFRDYGTDTQYF.

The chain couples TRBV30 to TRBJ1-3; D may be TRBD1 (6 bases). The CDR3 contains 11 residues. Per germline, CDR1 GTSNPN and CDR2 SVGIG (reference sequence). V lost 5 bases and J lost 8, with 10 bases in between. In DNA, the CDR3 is TGTGCCTGGCACAGGGAATACACCATATATTTT. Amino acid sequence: CAWHREYTIYF.

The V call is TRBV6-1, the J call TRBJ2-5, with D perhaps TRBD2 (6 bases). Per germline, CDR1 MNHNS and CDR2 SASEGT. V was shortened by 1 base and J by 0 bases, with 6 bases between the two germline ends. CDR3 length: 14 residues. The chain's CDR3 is CASSEGDYQETQYF. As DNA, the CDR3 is TGTGCCAGCAGTGAAGGGGACTACCAAGAGACCCAGTACTTC.

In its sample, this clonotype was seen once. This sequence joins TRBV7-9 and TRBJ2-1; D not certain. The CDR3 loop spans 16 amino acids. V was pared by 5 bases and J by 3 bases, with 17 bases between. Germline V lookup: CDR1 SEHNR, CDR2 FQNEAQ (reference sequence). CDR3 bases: TGTGCCAGCAGCCGATCCTATTCAGCAGGCTACAATGAGCAGTTCTTC. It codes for CASSRSYSAGYNEQFF.

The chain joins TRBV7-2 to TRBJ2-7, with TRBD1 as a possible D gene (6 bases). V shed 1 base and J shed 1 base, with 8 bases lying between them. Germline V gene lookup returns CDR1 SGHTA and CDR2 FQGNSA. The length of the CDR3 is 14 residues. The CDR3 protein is CASSLGTGSYEQYF. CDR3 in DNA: TGTGCCAGCAGCTTAGGTACAGGGTCCTACGAGCAGTACTTC.

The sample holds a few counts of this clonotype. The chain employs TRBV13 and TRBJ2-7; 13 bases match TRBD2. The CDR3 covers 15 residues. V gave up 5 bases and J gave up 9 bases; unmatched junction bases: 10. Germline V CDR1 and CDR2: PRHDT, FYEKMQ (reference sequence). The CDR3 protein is CASSRTSGGPSLQYF. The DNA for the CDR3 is TGTGCCAGCAGCCGGACTAGCGGGGGCCCGAGCCTGCAGTACTTC.